This T cell receptor beta chain was observed in a study of T cell repertoires in cytomegalovirus infection (dated by TCRdb to between 2018 and 2021). In terms of the full investigation: Because public TCR beta signatures pointed to carriage of CMV infection together with the matching HLA type, the HLA type of each donor mattered for the analysis. The paper's findings and limits, for the study overall: Cumulative frequency of public TCR beta family members discriminated carriers of CMV infection plus the relevant HLA type in this cohort and an independent roughly 330-donor cohort. In the ex vivo response, HLA-C-restricted CMV-specific TCR beta clonotypes were dominant, and in two of eight donors the single most frequent clonotype came from this HLA-C-restricted group.

Trimming costs V 1 base and J 0 bases, and their ends lie 11 bases apart. Inclusive of the bounding cysteine and phenylalanine, the CDR3 is 15 residues long. CDR3 DNA is the only sequence kept; it has 45 bases, read in frame from the first base. The germline V gene sets CDR1 to SGHTS and CDR2 to YDEGEE. As to this clonotype: Its antigen remains unidentified. No base qualities exist here, and no much larger clone lies one base off it.

Instrument used: Illumina HiSeq 1500. TCRdb took the public reads, trimmed them with fastp at Q25, ran MiXCR for clone calling and kept in-frame beta chains. Every distinct CDR3 protein forms one entry, paired with its most common genes and DNA. Recorded for this sample are 630,000 or so distinct CDR3 sequences; 20% to 25% of them occurred a single time. The ten top clones hold less than 10% of the sample. In this chain, TRBV5-8 is recombined with TRBJ2-7, with the identity of the D gene unclear. Sequencing was done on a sample of CD8+ T cells from PBMCs. This receptor was taken from a human donor in good health (CMV status not recorded). Some clones in this sample may be carry-over from other donors' samples. DNA sequence: TGTGCCAGCAGCTTGTTAGGGCATAGCTCCTACGAGCAGTACTTC. This is translated as CASSLLGHSSYEQYF.